This T cell receptor (beta chain) was captured in a study of T-cell memory formation after mild COVID-19. The germline CDR1 and CDR2 sequences are SEHNR and FQNEAQ (reference sequence). The CDR3 covers 14 residues. V lost 3 bases and J 4 bases, leaving 12 bases between the germline ends. TCRdb redid the calling of the 5' RACE reads with MiXCR, one entry per CDR3 protein. This table holds about 340,000 distinct CDR3 sequences, around 20% found once. Study-level results: Mainly in CM and EM were contracting CD4+ clones; CD8+ were in EMRA.

This clonotype was picked up a small number of times. The antigen remains unidentified. This chain joins TRBV7-9 and TRBJ1-1, with D maybe TRBD1 (6 bases). The origin of this receptor is a man between 18 and 29 years old who had mild COVID-19 (a few samples of this study predate the infection). Cell type and time point are not known. Sequences were obtained from PBMCs or a T cell subset sorted from them (not recorded which). The CDR3 spells CASSFQGRTTEAFF. In DNA, the CDR3 is TGTGCCAGCAGCTTCCAGGGGAGGACCACTGAAGCTTTCTTT.